The source of this T cell receptor beta chain is a study of T cell responses to AZD1222 COVID-19 vaccine. This table comes from immunoSEQ multiplex PCR, and its TCRdb copy is limited to in-frame clones, with some not included. Among 110,000 or so clones, 82% were seen once, and the ten largest hold 4.5% to 6%. General study results and limits: Females made up more of the donors, who were largely white British, and clonal diversity may have come out too low.

As regards this clone: Its cognate antigen is unknown.

Unmatched junction bases numbered 5, after V lost 7 bases and J lost 7 bases. The CDR3 has 13 residues. Germline V gene lookup returns CDR1 MNHEY and CDR2 SMNVEV (reference sequence). Sequenced material: peripheral blood, taken on day 0 of AZD1222 vaccination. The chain combines TRBV27 with TRBJ1-2, with 11 nucleotides matching TRBD1. This receptor was taken from an adult in good health. CDR3 loop: CASTGQGAVGYTF. The CDR3 coding sequence is TGTGCCAGCACTGGACAGGGGGCGGTTGGCTACACCTTC.